The source of this T cell receptor beta chain is a study of vaccination and CD4 T cells after COVID-19. As for the study in general: Post-vaccination specimens were collected at a median of roughly 69 days following dose two (range 14 to 241).

Treatment denoted: roughly 10-day PBMC culture with coronavirus spike peptide pools or control peptides (ViraFEST assay). Pre-COVID-19 pandemic sampling (2011-2018) yielded the unexposed donor's CD4+ T cells. ViraFEST used peptide pools to expand antigen-specific T cells and subsequently sequenced their TCRs. Comments on this clonotype: Its antigen is undetermined.

The Oncomine TCR Beta short-read assay was applied to DNA of cultured CD4+ T cells. The source of extracted genomic DNA was cultured CD4+ T cells. TCRdb recomputed calls from the PCR reads with MiXCR, one row per CDR3 protein. The sample shows about 8,300 distinct CDR3 sequences, about 35% of them seen only once. The junction had 3 bases not matched to a gene; V was cut back by 3 bases and J by 5 bases. The germline V gene encodes CDR1 MNHEY and CDR2 SMNVEV (reference sequence). The CDR3 is 14 residues long. This receptor was obtained from a human donor in good health. Source material: CD4+ T cells from blood, cultured in vitro. This chain uses TRBV27 with TRBJ2-2, with TRBD1 matching 7 bases. For the CDR3, the DNA is TGTGCCAGCAGTTTTATACAGGGGACCGGGGAGCTGTTTTTT. As protein: CASSFIQGTGELFF.